The sequence of this TCR beta chain was determined in a study of shared clonotypes between healthy human individuals. Across the whole study: The study used three CD4 naive, three CD4 memory, two CD8 naive and one CD8 memory plate per donor.

Trimming removed 5 bases at V and 1 base at J, with 12 bases between. This CDR3 has 13 amino acids. The V gene's germline CDR1 is GTSNPN and CDR2 SVGIG (reference sequence). Study conclusions and caveats: Clonotype sharing across several donors was observed for roughly 5% of naive CD4 clonotypes. Rarefaction demonstrated incomplete sorted-subset sequencing despite large depth.

Replicate PCRs for sorted subsets used 200 ng DNA; this equaled 25,000 to 35,000 T cell genomes. Generated by immunoSEQ multiplex PCR, the TCRdb table keeps only in-frame clones and is missing some. Of about 2 million clones in the sample, around 96% were seen once. On this clone: Its antigen is unidentified.

Terminally differentiated effector memory CD45RA+ cells were excluded by CCR7 positive selection of CD45RO-negative cells. This chain links TRBV30 with TRBJ2-7, with D maybe TRBD2 (6 bases). The sequenced sample was naive CD8+ T cells sorted from blood. This receptor was identified in a man aged 18 to 30 in good health. The CDR3 sequence is CAWEARESYEQYF. CDR3 coding DNA: TGTGCCTGGGAGGCCCGGGAGTCCTACGAGCAGTACTTC. Complete variable domain (other parts from reference TRBV30 and TRBJ2-7): SQTIHQWPATLVQPVGSPLSLECTVEGTSNPNLYWYRQAAGRGLQLLFYSVGIGQISSEVPQNLSASRPQDRQFILSSKKLLLSDSGFYLCAWEARESYEQYFGPGTRLTVT.